This T cell receptor beta chain was identified in a study of metastatic and nonmetastatic thyroid tumors. Thyroid surgery took place with no prior treatment in any patient. MiXCR reprocessed the PCR reads for TCRdb. The sample consists of roughly 16,000 clones, 25% to 35% of them appearing once. As regards this clone: At one end, the junction sequence differs from germline, possibly due to a read error.

This CDR3 region has 14 residues. Sample: tumor tissue. The chain uses TRBV12-3 or TRBV12-4 and TRBJ2-2; 7 bases fit TRBD1. The clonotype originates from a male donor with papillary thyroid cancer or a benign thyroid nodule (not recorded which). Some clones in this sample may be carry-over from other donors' samples. The CDR3 is CASSTGLVAGELFF. In nucleotides, the CDR3 is TGTGCCAGTTCGACAGGGCTGGTCGCCGGGGAGTTGTTTTTT.